This is a list of T cell receptor beta chains from one sample in a study of blood T cell repertoires in COVID-19. TCRdb's copy holds only in-frame clones and misses some; the assay was immunoSEQ multiplex PCR. Of more than 200,000 clones in the sample, about 86% were seen once. The sequenced material came from peripheral blood. These receptors were collected from a woman aged 45-59 years with acute or convalescent COVID-19. CDR3s include the opening cysteine and the closing phenylalanine or tryptophan. Fields, in order: V gene, clone size, D gene, CDR3 length, J gene, CDR3 DNA, CDR3 protein. The D gene is left open where the match is weak. Size tells how often a clone was seen (once, few, many) or the class of an expanded clone, and some rows leave it out.

V: TRBV5-4
size: once
D: .
length: 15
J: TRBJ1-4
DNA: TGTGCCAGCAGCTTGGAGCGGGCAGGCTCTGAAAAACTGTTTTTT
CDR3: CASSLERAGSEKLFF

V: TRBV18
size: .
D: TRBD1
length: 15
J: TRBJ2-2
DNA: TGTGCCAGCTCACCCGGGACAGCACATACCGGGGAGCTGTTTTTT
CDR3: CASSPGTAHTGELFF

V: TRBV24-1
size: once
D: .
length: 15
J: TRBJ2-1
DNA: TGTGCCACCAGTGATCCCCGCGGAGCCTACAATGAGCAGTTCTTC
CDR3: CATSDPRGAYNEQFF

V: TRBV12-3/TRBV12-4
size: .
D: .
length: 13
J: TRBJ2-1
DNA: TGTGCCAGCAGTTTAGCTAGCGGAGTTGAGCAGTTCTTC
CDR3: CASSLASGVEQFF

V: TRBV19
size: .
D: .
length: 16
J: TRBJ1-2
DNA: TGTGCCAGTACTATCCCCCGGGAGGGACGGATCGGGGGCTACACCTTC
CDR3: CASTIPREGRIGGYTF

V: TRBV9
size: .
D: TRBD2
length: 15
J: TRBJ2-1
DNA: TGTGCCAGCAGCGCCGGGACTAGCAGTTACAATGAGCAGTTCTTC
CDR3: CASSAGTSSYNEQFF

V: TRBV24-1
size: .
D: .
length: 15
J: TRBJ1-1
DNA: TGTGCCACCAGTGACCCTTCTCAGGGCTCCACTGAAGCTTTCTTT
CDR3: CATSDPSQGSTEAFF

V: TRBV6-1
size: .
D: .
length: 18
J: TRBJ1-6
DNA: TGTGCCAGCAGTGACCCGACGGGAAGGAGCTCCTATAATTCACCCCTCCACTTT
CDR3: CASSDPTGRSSYNSPLHF

V: TRBV30
size: .
D: TRBD2
length: 13
J: TRBJ2-3
DNA: TGTGCCCAAGGACTAGCGGGAGGGCCAACGCAGTATTTT
CDR3: CAQGLAGGPTQYF

V: TRBV4-3
size: .
D: .
length: 13
J: TRBJ1-1
DNA: TGCGCCAGCAGCTCCAGGGCGAACACTGAAGCTTTCTTT
CDR3: CASSSRANTEAFF

V: TRBV5-1
size: .
D: TRBD1
length: 16
J: TRBJ2-2
DNA: TGCGCCAGCAGCTCGACCGGGACAGCCAACACCGGGGAGCTGTTTTTT
CDR3: CASSSTGTANTGELFF

V: TRBV4-2
size: few
D: TRBD2
length: 16
J: TRBJ2-1
DNA: TGTGCCAGCAGCCCAAGACTAGCGGGGGGATACAATGAGCAGTTCTTC
CDR3: CASSPRLAGGYNEQFF

V: TRBV10-3
size: .
D: TRBD2
length: 13
J: TRBJ2-1
DNA: TGTGCCATCAGTTCCTTAGCGGGCGATGAGCAGTTCTTC
CDR3: CAISSLAGDEQFF

V: TRBV19
size: .
D: .
length: 14
J: TRBJ2-4
DNA: TGTGCCACCGCCAGAGGGAAAGCAGGAAACATTCAGTACTTC
CDR3: CATARGKAGNIQYF

V: TRBV6-4
size: .
D: .
length: 13
J: TRBJ2-1
DNA: TGTGCCAGCAGTGTAGAACGAGACAATGAGCAGTTCTTC
CDR3: CASSVERDNEQFF

V: TRBV12-5
size: .
D: .
length: 14
J: TRBJ2-7
DNA: TGTGCTAGTGGTTTTTCGGCGGGTGCCTACGAGCAGTACTTC
CDR3: CASGFSAGAYEQYF

V: TRBV5-1
size: .
D: .
length: 18
J: TRBJ2-1
DNA: TGCGCCAGCAGCTTGGGTCCTGGGGCGACTAGCTCCTACAATGAGCAGTTCTTC
CDR3: CASSLGPGATSSYNEQFF

V: TRBV27
size: .
D: TRBD1
length: 14
J: TRBJ1-2
DNA: TGTGCCAGCAGTTTAGTCCCAGGGGGCAGTGGCTACACCTTC
CDR3: CASSLVPGGSGYTF

V: TRBV3-1/TRBV3-2
size: .
D: .
length: 14
J: TRBJ1-1
DNA: TGTGCCAGCAGCCTGGGACAAATGAACACTGAAGCTTTCTTT
CDR3: CASSLGQMNTEAFF

V: TRBV7-8
size: .
D: .
length: 16
J: TRBJ1-5
DNA: TGTGCCAGCAGCTTAGCTGGGGGGTATAGCAATCAGCCCCAGCATTTT
CDR3: CASSLAGGYSNQPQHF

V: TRBV3-1/TRBV3-2
size: .
D: .
length: 11
J: TRBJ1-2
DNA: TGTGCCAGCAGCCAGGCACGAGGCTACACCTTC
CDR3: CASSQARGYTF

V: TRBV5-1
size: .
D: .
length: 11
J: TRBJ2-1
DNA: TGCGCCAGCACCACCTACTCGGAGCAGTTCTTC
CDR3: CASTTYSEQFF

V: TRBV10-3
size: .
D: TRBD2
length: 15
J: TRBJ2-7
DNA: TGTGCCACCTTGCCTACTAGCGGGAGAGCGAACGAGCAGTACTTC
CDR3: CATLPTSGRANEQYF

V: TRBV13
size: .
D: TRBD1
length: 14
J: TRBJ1-1
DNA: TGTGCCAGCAGGACAGGGGGCGCAAGGGCTGAAGCTTTCTTT
CDR3: CASRTGGARAEAFF

V: TRBV6-1
size: .
D: TRBD1
length: 14
J: TRBJ1-2
DNA: TGTGCCAGCAGAGAAGACAGGGGGCGGGGAGGCTACACCTTC
CDR3: CASREDRGRGGYTF

V: TRBV4-1
size: .
D: TRBD2
length: 19
J: TRBJ2-3
DNA: TGCGCCAGCAGCCAAGAGGGTACTCCGGGACTAGCTTTCACAGATACGCAGTATTTT
CDR3: CASSQEGTPGLAFTDTQYF

V: TRBV20-1
size: .
D: .
length: 15
J: TRBJ2-4
DNA: TGCAGTGCTAGTCCCGGGGAGGGGGTCAAAAACATTCAGTACTTC
CDR3: CSASPGEGVKNIQYF

V: TRBV3-1/TRBV3-2
size: .
D: .
length: 13
J: TRBJ1-1
DNA: TGTGCCAGCAGCCACGCAGGGAACACTGAAGCTTTCTTT
CDR3: CASSHAGNTEAFF